This entry lists 11 T cell receptor beta chains sequenced from one sample in a study of cytomegalovirus exposure and HLA in healthy donors. Repertoires were generated with immunoSEQ multiplex PCR, while TCRdb's copy carries only in-frame clones and drops some. The sample lists 71,000 or so clones, less than 95% seen once, with about 3.6% in the top ten. The sample was PBMCs. These receptors were collected from a woman between 18 and 29 years old in good health and CMV-seropositive.

This chain uses TRBV5-1 with TRBJ2-4, with D maybe TRBD1 (6 bases). The V gene lost 2 bases and the J gene lost 8 bases, with 20 bases spanning the gap. Germline lookup yields CDR1 SGHRS and CDR2 YFSETQ. The CDR3 has 16 amino acids. In nucleotides, the CDR3 is TGCGCCAGCAGCTTACAGTGGGCCCGGGACATAGACATTCAGTACTTC. Its translation: CASSLQWARDIDIQYF.

The rearrangement joins TRBV9 to TRBJ1-1; no reliable D call. Looked up from germline, CDR1 is SGDLS and CDR2 is YYNGEE. V was trimmed by 4 bases and J by 0 bases, leaving 16 bases between them. This CDR3 region has 16 residues. This CDR3 is CASSPQVTPMNTEAFF. The CDR3 DNA reads TGTGCCAGCAGCCCTCAGGTCACACCGATGAACACTGAAGCTTTCTTT.

The chain employs TRBV5-1 and TRBJ1-1, with a possible D match to TRBD1 (6 bases). Trimming pared 0 bases from V and 5 bases from J, leaving 26 bases between. Germline V lookup: CDR1 SGHRS, CDR2 YFSETQ. The CDR3 contains 19 residues. CDR3 sequence: CASSLAFSRTARSRTEAFF. As DNA, the CDR3 is TGCGCCAGCAGCTTGGCTTTCTCAAGGACAGCTCGAAGTAGGACTGAAGCTTTCTTT.

The rearrangement links TRBV27 to TRBJ1-5; D is possibly TRBD1 (5 bases). The CDR3 runs 13 residues. CDR1 MNHEY and CDR2 SMNVEV come from the germline V gene (reference sequence). The V and J ends lost 2 bases and 4 bases respectively, with 6 bases between them. CDR3 in amino acids: CASSLGANQPQHF. Here the CDR3 DNA reads TGTGCCAGCAGTTTAGGGGCTAATCAGCCCCAGCATTTT.

The V call is TRBV7-2, the J call TRBJ2-1; 13 bases match TRBD2. CDR3 size: 18 residues. Germline CDR1 reads SGHTA; CDR2 reads FQGNSA. V gave up 0 bases and J gave up 8 bases; unmatched junction bases: 10. The CDR3 DNA reads TGTGCCAGCAGCTTAGCCACTAGCGGGAGGGCCGGGGTTCATGAGCAGTTCTTC. Amino acids: CASSLATSGRAGVHEQFF.

The rearrangement uses TRBV6-5 and TRBJ1-5; D might be TRBD1 (6 bases). Trimming left V 2 bases short and J 5 bases short, with 10 bases between. Germline CDR1 reads MNHEY; CDR2 reads SVGAGI. The CDR3 contains 14 residues. The CDR3 region is CASSYRGSHQPQHF. Written as DNA, the CDR3 is TGTGCCAGCAGTTACAGGGGGTCCCATCAGCCCCAGCATTTT.

This clone appeared a single time. The genes are TRBV9 and TRBJ2-1; 7 positions agree with TRBD2. J lost 0 bases, V lost 3 bases, and 0 bases had no gene match. The CDR3 consists of 14 residues. The germline V gene encodes CDR1 SGDLS and CDR2 YYNGEE. The CDR3 region has the DNA TGTGCCAGCAGCGCGGGGGGCTCCTACAATGAGCAGTTCTTC. Translated, it gives CASSAGGSYNEQFF.

The V call is TRBV28, the J call TRBJ2-1; 7 nucleotides agree with TRBD2. Germline V gene lookup returns CDR1 MDHEN and CDR2 SYDVKM. V lost 9 bases and J lost 6; bases outside the gene matches: 11. The CDR3 totals 14 residues. Here the CDR3 reads CASTGAGTLNEQFF. For the CDR3, the DNA is TGTGCCAGTACCGGAGCGGGAACCCTCAATGAGCAGTTCTTC.

The rearrangement uses TRBV5-8 and TRBJ2-1; 10 bases map to TRBD2. Germline V gene data show CDR1 as SGHTS and CDR2 as YDEGEE. Trimming took 0 bases from V and 1 from J; bases not matched to a gene: 1. The CDR3 contains 16 residues. CDR3 sequence reads: CASSLGLAGSYNEQFF. In DNA, the CDR3 is TGTGCCAGCAGCTTGGGACTAGCGGGTTCCTACAATGAGCAGTTCTTC.

The rearrangement joins TRBV11-3 to TRBJ2-5, with D possibly TRBD1 on 6 matching bases. The CDR3 loop spans 17 amino acids. Germline lookup yields CDR1 SGHNT and CDR2 YENEEA. V was clipped by 4 bases and J by 0 bases, with 18 bases between them. In DNA form, the CDR3 reads TGTGCCAGCAGCTCGCAAACCGGGACACCATACCAAGAGACCCAGTACTTC. Its translation: CASSSQTGTPYQETQYF.

The rearrangement links TRBV9 to TRBJ2-1; D gene uncertain. This CDR3 has 13 residues. The germline V and J ends were trimmed by 0 bases and 7 bases, with 8 bases remaining between them. Germline CDR1 is SGDLS and CDR2 is YYNGEE. CDR3 bases: TGTGCCAGCAGCGTAGCCCTCCTTAATGAGCAGTTCTTC. It codes for CASSVALLNEQFF.